This T cell receptor beta chain was retrieved from a study of long-term antiretroviral therapy in people with HIV (dated by TCRdb to between 2021 and 2022). About the study as a whole: The earliest samples were collected about a decade before the 2015 WHO recommendation for immediate ART, when ART was typically delayed until CD4 counts fell. This retrospective serial study examined whether starting ART and sustained HIV suppression were associated with changes in the composition and diversity of the TRB repertoire in peripheral blood. A total of some 210 cryopreserved PBMC samples were contributed to the cohort by 30 adults with confirmed HIV infection, with samples collected serially over a mean of approximately 6 years (range 1-12). Among the 25 to 30 participants with HIV, eleven to twelve were female. Test extractions of a monoclonal T-cell line alongside a few dozen polyclonal samples showed no cross-contamination during QIAcube processing.

About this clone: The antigen it binds to is not known. Base qualities are missing; no much larger clone stands one base away.

The immunoSEQ hsTCRB v3.0 assay was used at survey level resolution to sequence the TRB variable region. A depth of roughly 35,000-50,000 T-cell genomes per sample was targeted for TRB sequencing. Pooled TRB libraries were sequenced on an Illumina MiSeq with a v3 150-cycle kit. The original methods were these. Repertoire analysis was run in R within a reproducible Nextflow workflow that covered QC, data transformation and analysis. LymphoSeq2, an R package for exploring AIRR-Seq data, was used to implement the custom analyses. After excluding a few samples that yielded fewer than 5000 total TRB sequences, approximately 180 HIV repertoires remained for analysis. Among the 190 or so HIV repertoires that were kept, some 61 were collected before ART initiation and roughly 130 were collected after ART initiation. Each repertoire was downsampled to 5000 TRB nucleotide sequences, and summary statistics were averaged across 100 downsampling iterations. The analysis kept only TRB sequences whose CDR3 regions were at least seven amino acids long. Two measures captured diversity: a Shannon entropy-derived clonality score and the Gini coefficient. In the repertoire networks, any two of the top 5000 CDR3 amino acid sequences were connected whenever the two sequences differed by an edit distance of one. For TRB CDR3 amino acid sequences, GLIPH2 was used to predict antigen specificity groups and MHC restriction. CDR3 amino acid sequences were matched against VDJdb and McPAS-TCR to flag known CMV, EBV, HIV or tissue antigen associations. Pre-ART, post-ART and control groups were compared with Wilcoxon signed-rank tests and Holm-Bonferroni correction. Here the immuneACCESS table is served through TCRdb, limited to in-frame sequences with V and J called. Missing clones are a known gap in these copies; in checked studies unresolved V genes cover under half, and the rest lacks a known reason. For V, J and clone size, that table is used; D and trimming come from the DNA. This sample lists under 50,000 clones; 94% were detected once. The top ten hold roughly 2.1% of the sample.

The full study reports these points: Expanded TRB clones identified before ART initiation dominated the repertoire across all time points, though the dominance fluctuated and decreased in many PLHIV after ART. Because cell numbers in pre-ART samples were limited, unsorted PBMC were profiled instead of sorted CD4+ and CD8+ T cells. No data were available on ART adherence, viral resistance or therapy changes, limiting inferences about post-ART repertoire changes. The samples span the years 2004 to 2017, and the ART regimens used at that time may not be as effective as current regimens. Owing to limited PBMC availability, only the TCR beta chain was sequenced, without alpha chain pairing. CDR3 length ranges in HIV repertoires were narrower than in controls, and network structure suggested an antigen-experienced repertoire with only a slight naive shift after ART. A significant increase in TRB diversity was found to be associated with ART initiation, although TRB diversity was observed to remain significantly below that of transplant donor controls even after long-term ART.

Inclusion was restricted to participants for whom at least one PBMC sample before ART initiation and at least two post-ART samples were available. All participants with HIV were treated in the United States of America. Before DNA extraction, cryopreserved samples containing about 0.9-11 million PBMC were thawed and washed. At the time of the earliest PBMC sample, participants with HIV were aged between roughly 23 and 60 years. Each participant contributed PBMC samples from 1-4 timepoints before ART initiation and 2-8 timepoints after ART initiation, with a median of 7 samples. Serial HIV viral load, CD4+ T-cell count, ART history and demographic data were obtained for every participant. Genomic DNA was extracted from unsorted PBMC with a Qiagen kit on a QIAcube, processed in batches of 12 samples. V is clipped by 6 bases and J by 10 bases, and the sequence between their germline boundaries is 21 bases long. The CDR3 spans 14 residues, from the cysteine through the phenylalanine. The DNA shown is the 42-base CDR3, in frame from base 1. According to the germline V gene, CDR1 reads MNHEY and CDR2 reads SVGAGI.

The V gene is TRBV6-5 and the J gene is TRBJ1-1; no D gene call is confident. The receptor's source is a man aged 25-45 years with HIV. The sequencing here drew on unsorted PBMCs, taken just over 9 years after starting antiretroviral therapy. The CDR3 region has the sequence CASRFRKFSGGAFF. The nucleotide sequence is given as TGTGCCAGCAGGTTTAGGAAGTTCAGTGGAGGAGCTTTCTTT.